This T cell receptor (beta chain) was captured by sequencing in a study of blood T cell repertoires in COVID-19. Study information: Acute-phase and convalescent COVID-19 samples originated in the United States, Italy and Spain.

Germline V gene sequence: CDR1 LNHDA, CDR2 SQIVND (reference sequence). The CDR3 length is 17 residues. V dropped 4 bases and J dropped 0 bases, with 18 bases sitting between them. How the authors handled the data: Estimated nucleated cell counts came from reference gene primer amplification. Sequencing used immunoSEQ multiplex PCR; TCRdb keeps in-frame clones, though not all of them. That table is the source of V, J and clone size, and D and trimming were worked out from the DNA. Found here are under 300,000 clones, 86% of them singletons; the top ten hold around 6.5%. The TCR comes from a man between 60 and 75 years old with acute or convalescent COVID-19. V gene TRBV19 combines with J gene TRBJ1-1; possibly TRBD1 for D (6 bases). The source material was peripheral blood. The CDR3 DNA reads TGTGCCAGTAGTACCCACTACAGGGCTTCCGTGAACACTGAAGCTTTCTTT. Translated: CASSTHYRASVNTEAFF.